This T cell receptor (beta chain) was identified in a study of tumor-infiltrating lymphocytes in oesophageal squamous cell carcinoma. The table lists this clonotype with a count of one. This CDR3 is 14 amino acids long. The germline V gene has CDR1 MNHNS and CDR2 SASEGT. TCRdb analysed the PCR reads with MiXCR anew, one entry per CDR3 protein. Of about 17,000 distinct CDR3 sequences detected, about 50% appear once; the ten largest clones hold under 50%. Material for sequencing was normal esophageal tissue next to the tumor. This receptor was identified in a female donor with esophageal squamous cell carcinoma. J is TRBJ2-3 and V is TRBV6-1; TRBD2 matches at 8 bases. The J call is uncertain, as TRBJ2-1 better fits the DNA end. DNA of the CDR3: TGTGCCAGCTTCGGGACTAGAATCTACAATGAGCAGTTCTTC. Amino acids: CASFGTRIYNEQFF.